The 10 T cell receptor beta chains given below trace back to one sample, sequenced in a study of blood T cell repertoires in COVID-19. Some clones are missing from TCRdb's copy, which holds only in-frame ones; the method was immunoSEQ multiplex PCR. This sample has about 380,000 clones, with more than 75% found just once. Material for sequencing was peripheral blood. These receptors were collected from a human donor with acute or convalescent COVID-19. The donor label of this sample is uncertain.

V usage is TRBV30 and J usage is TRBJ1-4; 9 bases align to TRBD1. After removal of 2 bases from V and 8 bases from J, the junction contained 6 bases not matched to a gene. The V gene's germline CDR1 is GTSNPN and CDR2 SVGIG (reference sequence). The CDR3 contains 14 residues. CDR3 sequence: CAWSWDRVDEKLFF. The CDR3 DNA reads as TGTGCCTGGAGTTGGGACAGGGTGGACGAAAAACTGTTTTTT.

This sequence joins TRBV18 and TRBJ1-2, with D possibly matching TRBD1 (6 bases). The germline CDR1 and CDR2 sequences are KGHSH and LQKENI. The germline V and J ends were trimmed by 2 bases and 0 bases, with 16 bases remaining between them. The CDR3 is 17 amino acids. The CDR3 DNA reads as TGTGCCAGCTCACCAGGGCAGGGGACCAGAGCTAACTATGGCTACACCTTC. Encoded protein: CASSPGQGTRANYGYTF.

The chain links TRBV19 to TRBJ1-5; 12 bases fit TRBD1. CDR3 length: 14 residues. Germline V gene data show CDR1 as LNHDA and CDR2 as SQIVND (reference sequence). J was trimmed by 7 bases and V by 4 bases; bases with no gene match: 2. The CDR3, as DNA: TGTGCCAGTAGTAGAGGGACAGGGGGCCAGCCCCAGCATTTT. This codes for CASSRGTGGQPQHF. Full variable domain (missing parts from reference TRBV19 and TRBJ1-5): DGGITQSPKYLFRKEGQNVTLSCEQNLNHDAMYWYRQDPGQGLRLIYYSQIVNDFQKGDIAEGYSVSREKKESFPLTVTSAQKNPTAFYLCASSRGTGGQPQHFGDGTRLSIL.

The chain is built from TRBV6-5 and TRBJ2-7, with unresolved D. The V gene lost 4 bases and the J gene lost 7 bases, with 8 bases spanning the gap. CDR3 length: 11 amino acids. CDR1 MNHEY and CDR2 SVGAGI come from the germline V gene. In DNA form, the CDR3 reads TGTGCCAGCAGTTCCGTGTTAGAGCAGTACTTC. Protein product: CASSSVLEQYF.

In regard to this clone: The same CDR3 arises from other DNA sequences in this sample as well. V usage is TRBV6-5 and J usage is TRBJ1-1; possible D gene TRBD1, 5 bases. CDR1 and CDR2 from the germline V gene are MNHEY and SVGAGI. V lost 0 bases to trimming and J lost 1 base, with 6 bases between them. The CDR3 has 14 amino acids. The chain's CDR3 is CASSYSDRNTEAFF. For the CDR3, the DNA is TGTGCCAGCAGTTACTCCGACAGGAACACTGAAGCTTTCTTT.

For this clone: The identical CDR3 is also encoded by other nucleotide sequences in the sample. The CDR3 nucleotides read TGTGCCAGCTCACCAGGGACAGGGGGCTACGAGCAGTACTTC. This sequence encodes CASSPGTGGYEQYF. The chain employs TRBV18 and TRBJ2-7; TRBD1 matches 11 bases. The V gene end was trimmed by 2 bases and the J gene end by 3 bases; junction bases not matched to a gene: 0. Germline CDR1 is KGHSH and CDR2 is LQKENI. The CDR3 covers 14 residues.

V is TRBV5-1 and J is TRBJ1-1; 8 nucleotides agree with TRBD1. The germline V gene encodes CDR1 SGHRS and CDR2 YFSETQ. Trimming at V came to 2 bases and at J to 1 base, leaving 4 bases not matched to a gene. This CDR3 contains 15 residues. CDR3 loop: CASSLTGTGNTEAFF. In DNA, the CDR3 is TGCGCCAGCAGCTTAACCGGGACAGGGAACACTGAAGCTTTCTTT.

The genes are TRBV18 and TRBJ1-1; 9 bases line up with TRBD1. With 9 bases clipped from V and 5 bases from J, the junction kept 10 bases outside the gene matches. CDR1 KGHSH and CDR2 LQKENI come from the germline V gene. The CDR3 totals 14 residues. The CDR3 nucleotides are TGTGCCAGTACAGGGGGCGCCGCATGGACTGAAGCTTTCTTT. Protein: CASTGGAAWTEAFF.

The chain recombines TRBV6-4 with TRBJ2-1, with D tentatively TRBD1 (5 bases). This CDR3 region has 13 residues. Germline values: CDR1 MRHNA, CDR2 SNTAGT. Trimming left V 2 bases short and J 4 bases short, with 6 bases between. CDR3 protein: CASSDKGYNEQFF. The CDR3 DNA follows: TGTGCCAGCAGTGACAAGGGGTACAATGAGCAGTTCTTC.

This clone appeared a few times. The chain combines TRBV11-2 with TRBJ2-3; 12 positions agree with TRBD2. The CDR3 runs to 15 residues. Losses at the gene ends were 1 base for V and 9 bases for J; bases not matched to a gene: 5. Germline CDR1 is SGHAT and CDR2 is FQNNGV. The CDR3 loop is CASSLVSSGGETQYF. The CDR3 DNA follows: TGTGCCAGCAGCTTAGTATCTAGCGGGGGGGAAACGCAGTATTTT.